This is a list of T cell receptor beta chains from one sample in a study of control samples from healthy donors and cancer patients. Profiled with immunoSEQ multiplex PCR; TCRdb holds only in-frame clones, not every one. The data contain over 55,000 clones, about 91% of them seen just once; the ten biggest clones take up roughly 0.9%. The sequenced material came from PBMCs. All receptors derive from a man aged 25 to 40 with colorectal cancer. Each CDR3 is given with its conserved first and last residue. A D gene is named only where the DNA matches it firmly. Clone sizes are given selectively: once, few, many, or a class where the clone is expanded.

d_call: .
v_call: TRBV20-1
j_call: TRBJ2-3
clone_size: .
cdr3_aa: CSVASDTQYF
cdr3_nt: TGCAGTGTGGCCTCAGATACGCAGTATTTT

d_call: .
v_call: TRBV7-7
j_call: TRBJ2-5
clone_size: once
cdr3_aa: CASSLGGAQGETQYF
cdr3_nt: TGTGCTAGCAGCTTAGGAGGGGCGCAAGGAGAGACCCAGTACTTC

d_call: TRBD2
v_call: TRBV5-1
j_call: TRBJ2-3
clone_size: once
cdr3_aa: CASSLASGGTDTQYF
cdr3_nt: TGCGCCAGCAGCTTGGCTAGCGGGGGCACAGATACGCAGTATTTT

d_call: .
v_call: TRBV15
j_call: TRBJ2-6
clone_size: once
cdr3_aa: CATSPRTAQSGANVLTF
cdr3_nt: TGTGCCACCAGCCCCAGGACTGCCCAATCTGGGGCCAACGTCCTGACTTTC

d_call: .
v_call: TRBV29-1
j_call: TRBJ1-2
clone_size: .
cdr3_aa: CSVELIPYYGYTF
cdr3_nt: TGCAGCGTTGAACTTATTCCCTACTATGGCTACACCTTC

d_call: .
v_call: TRBV4-2
j_call: TRBJ1-1
clone_size: .
cdr3_aa: CASSLTGLLNTEAFF
cdr3_nt: TGTGCCAGCAGCCTTACGGGACTTTTGAACACTGAAGCTTTCTTT

d_call: .
v_call: TRBV29-1
j_call: TRBJ1-1
clone_size: .
cdr3_aa: CSAPSSNTEAFF
cdr3_nt: TGCAGCGCTCCCTCATCGAACACTGAAGCTTTCTTT

d_call: .
v_call: TRBV6-5
j_call: TRBJ1-6
clone_size: .
cdr3_aa: CASRRQDSYNSPLHF
cdr3_nt: TGTGCCAGCAGAAGACAGGACTCCTATAATTCACCCCTCCACTTT

d_call: TRBD1
v_call: TRBV6-6
j_call: TRBJ1-2
clone_size: .
cdr3_aa: CASSTRTGHTYGYTF
cdr3_nt: TGTGCCAGCAGTACCCGGACAGGACATACCTATGGCTACACCTTC

d_call: .
v_call: TRBV5-8
j_call: TRBJ1-5
clone_size: once
cdr3_aa: CASSLFKGNYQPQHF
cdr3_nt: TGTGCCAGCAGCTTGTTTAAGGGGAACTATCAGCCCCAGCATTTT